One sample yielded the 23 T cell receptor beta chains listed below, sequenced in a study of blood T cell repertoires in COVID-19. This table comes from immunoSEQ multiplex PCR, and its TCRdb copy is limited to in-frame clones, with some not included. Among approximately 300,000 clones listed, 70% to 90% were seen once. The sequencing sample was made of peripheral blood. The receptors shown here come from a woman in her forties or fifties with COVID-19, enrolled during active disease.

This rearrangement joins TRBV23-1 to TRBJ1-3; a weak D match, TRBD1 (6 bases). TRBV23-1 is placed among ORFs of uncertain function. V was clipped by 8 bases and J by 0 bases, with 14 bases between them. This CDR3 has 15 amino acids. Here the CDR3 DNA reads TGCGCCAGCGGTGGACAGAGCTTCTCTGGAAACACCATATATTTT. It translates to CASGGQSFSGNTIYF.

The V call is TRBV5-1, the J call TRBJ2-7; TRBD2 aligns across 7 bases. The CDR3 consists of 16 residues. V was clipped by 1 base and J by 2 bases; unmatched bases: 9. CDR1 is SGHRS, CDR2 YFSETQ, per germline. In nucleotides, the CDR3 is TGCGCCAGCAGCTTGAAGGCTACTAGCGAGACCTACGAGCAGTACTTC. This sequence encodes CASSLKATSETYEQYF.

J is TRBJ2-7 and V is TRBV6-1; D possibly corresponds to TRBD1 (6 bases). This CDR3 region has 13 residues. Germline CDR1 and CDR2: MNHNS and SASEGT. Trimming shortened V by 6 bases and J by 5 bases, and 14 bases separated the two germline ends. The CDR3 protein is CASSTQGRDEQYF. CDR3 coding DNA: TGTGCCAGCAGCACACAGGGTCGCGACGAGCAGTACTTC.

The chain is built from TRBV6-5 and TRBJ1-2, with a tentative D call TRBD1 (6 bases). This CDR3 spans 14 amino acids. From germline, CDR1 is MNHEY and CDR2 SVGAGI. Trimming stripped 5 bases from V and 6 bases from J, with 16 bases between. CDR3 bases: TGTGCCAGCAGTCTCACCACAGGGTATGATGGCTACACCTTC. This translates into CASSLTTGYDGYTF.

This rearrangement joins TRBV7-3 to TRBJ2-7, with 13 bases lining up with TRBD2. V shed 5 bases, J shed 5 bases, and the junction held 6 bases outside the gene matches. The CDR3 spans 15 residues. Looked up from germline, CDR1 is SGHTA and CDR2 is FQGTGA. The CDR3 protein is CASSPRTSGSHEQYF. The CDR3 coding sequence is TGTGCCAGCAGCCCCCGGACTAGCGGGAGCCACGAGCAGTACTTC.

The chain combines TRBV5-1 with TRBJ2-7, with 10 positions matching TRBD2. The germline CDR1 and CDR2 sequences are SGHRS and YFSETQ. The J segment lost 6 bases and the V segment lost 0 bases, leaving 9 bases of the junction unmatched. The CDR3 extends over 16 amino acids. CDR3 loop: CASSLAWRAGGPEQYF. Written as DNA, the CDR3 is TGCGCCAGCAGCTTGGCCTGGCGAGCGGGAGGGCCCGAGCAGTACTTC.

The genes are TRBV7-9 and TRBJ1-6, with TRBD1 identical over 7 bases. The CDR3 runs to 15 residues. Trimming took 5 bases from V and 8 from J; bases not matched to a gene: 9. Germline V gene data show CDR1 as SEHNR and CDR2 as FQNEAQ (reference sequence). The CDR3 coding sequence is TGTGCCAGCAGCCCCTCAGGGGGGCTTTATTCACCCCTCCACTTT. The encoded protein is CASSPSGGLYSPLHF.

The genes are TRBV5-1 and TRBJ1-5; D not certain. The CDR3 sequence is 13 residues long. CDR1 and CDR2 (germline): SGHRS, YFSETQ. Between the trimmed V and J ends, which lost 0 bases and 6 bases, there was a span of 7 bases. CDR3 sequence reads: CASSLERGQPQHF. CDR3 sequence (DNA): TGCGCCAGCAGCTTGGAGAGAGGTCAGCCCCAGCATTTT.

The chain uses TRBV7-2 and TRBJ1-1; D perhaps matches TRBD1 (6 bases). V was trimmed by 0 bases and J by 8 bases, leaving 7 bases between them. The CDR3 runs 12 residues. Germline V gene sequence: CDR1 SGHTA, CDR2 FQGNSA. The CDR3 protein is CASSLAGTEAFF. The CDR3 coding sequence is TGTGCCAGCAGCTTAGCCGGGACAGAAGCTTTCTTT.

The chain joins TRBV5-5 to TRBJ2-1; possible D gene TRBD1, 6 bases. This CDR3 region has 16 residues. Germline V gives CDR1 SGHKS, CDR2 YYEKEE (reference sequence). The ends were cut back, 4 bases at V and 0 bases at J, with 14 bases in the middle. The CDR3 is CASSPEGGSSYNEQFF. The CDR3 nucleotides are TGTGCCAGCAGCCCCGAAGGGGGTAGCTCCTACAATGAGCAGTTCTTC.

The gene calls are TRBV27 and TRBJ2-1, with 7 bases identical to TRBD2. CDR1 and CDR2 (germline): MNHEY, SMNVEV (reference sequence). Trimming cost V 3 bases and J 6 bases; bases outside gene matches: 11. The CDR3 has 16 residues. The CDR3: CASSFRPSGPTNEQFF. In DNA form, the CDR3 reads TGTGCCAGCAGTTTCCGCCCTAGCGGTCCGACCAATGAGCAGTTCTTC.

The chain employs TRBV27 and TRBJ2-5; D perhaps matches TRBD1 (6 bases). V was clipped by 6 bases and J by 4 bases, with 21 bases between them. This CDR3 comprises 16 residues. Germline V CDR1 and CDR2: MNHEY, SMNVEV (reference sequence). The CDR3 is CASSYTGNKERETQYF. Written as DNA, the CDR3 is TGTGCCAGCAGCTACACAGGGAACAAGGAACGAGAGACCCAGTACTTC.

This clone was recorded at least ten times. The rearrangement links TRBV7-2 to TRBJ1-4; maybe TRBD1 (5 bases). This CDR3 comprises 15 residues. The germline CDR1 and CDR2 sequences are SGHTA and FQGNSA. V was pared by 4 bases and J by 5 bases, with 14 bases between. The CDR3 reads CASSSPWQGNEKLFF. DNA of the CDR3: TGTGCCAGCAGCTCGCCCTGGCAGGGAAATGAAAAACTGTTTTTT. Full variable domain (outside the CDR3, taken from reference TRBV7-2 and TRBJ1-4): GAGVSQSPSNKVTEKGKDVELRCDPISGHTALYWYRQSLGQGLEFLIYFQGNSAPDKSGLPSDRFSAERTGGSVSTLTIQRTQQEDSAVYLCASSSPWQGNEKLFFGSGTQLSVL.

The rearrangement links TRBV29-1 to TRBJ2-3, with TRBD2 matching 7 bases. Germline CDR1 SQVTM, CDR2 ANQGSEA. Trimming cost V 4 bases and J 2 bases; bases outside gene matches: 9. The CDR3 is 15 residues long. The DNA for the CDR3 is TGCAGCGTTGGTCGGCTAGCGGACATCACAGATACGCAGTATTTT. Its translation: CSVGRLADITDTQYF.

The chain uses TRBV5-1 and TRBJ2-5; 10 nucleotides align to TRBD1. The CDR3 runs to 14 residues. V lost 4 bases, J lost 5 bases, and 5 bases stayed unmatched. Germline values: CDR1 SGHRS, CDR2 YFSETQ. The CDR3 DNA reads TGCGCCAGCAGCCCGGGACAGGGGCGGGAGACCCAGTACTTC. It yields the protein CASSPGQGRETQYF.

V is TRBV3-1 (or the pseudogene TRBV3-2) and J is TRBJ1-1, with a possible D match to TRBD1 (5 bases). The CDR3 runs to 15 residues. V was trimmed by 4 bases and J by 2 bases, leaving 14 bases between them. Per germline, CDR1 LGHDT and CDR2 YNNKEL (reference sequence). The CDR3 region is CASSLLGTSNTEAFF. The CDR3 nucleotides read TGTGCCAGCAGCCTTTTAGGGACTTCTAACACTGAAGCTTTCTTT.

The chain couples TRBV7-2 to TRBJ2-5; the match to TRBD2 covers 9 bases. Germline V gene data show CDR1 as SGHTA and CDR2 as FQGNSA. Trimming cost V 7 bases and J 4 bases; bases outside gene matches: 7. CDR3 length: 14 residues. As DNA, the CDR3 is TGTGCCAGCATCCTTAGCGGGAGTGGAGAGACCCAGTACTTC. Protein: CASILSGSGETQYF. Full variable domain (remainder filled in from reference TRBV7-2 and TRBJ2-5): GAGVSQSPSNKVTEKGKDVELRCDPISGHTALYWYRQSLGQGLEFLIYFQGNSAPDKSGLPSDRFSAERTGGSVSTLTIQRTQQEDSAVYLCASILSGSGETQYFGPGTRLLVL.

J is TRBJ1-5 and V is TRBV10-1; D call uncertain. Germline CDR1 reads WNHNN; CDR2 reads SYGVQD (reference sequence). This CDR3 is built from 13 residues. The V and J ends lost 2 bases and 8 bases respectively, with 10 bases between them. The CDR3 DNA follows: TGCGCCAGCAGTGAGAGGCACCGGGAGCCCCAGCATTTT. As protein: CASSERHREPQHF.

The chain is built from TRBV27 and TRBJ1-1; no clear D gene. Germline CDR1 and CDR2: MNHEY and SMNVEV (reference sequence). Deletions cut 3 bases from V and 1 base from J, with 6 bases between. CDR3 size: 13 residues. CDR3 sequence reads: CASSFTPNTEAFF. CDR3 nucleotides: TGTGCCAGCAGTTTCACACCGAACACTGAAGCTTTCTTT.

The V gene is TRBV19, the J gene TRBJ2-1; weak D call: TRBD2 (7 bases). Trimming removed 8 bases from V and 7 bases from J, with 18 bases in between. CDR3 length: 14 amino acids. CDR1 is LNHDA, CDR2 SQIVND, per germline (reference sequence). CDR3 sequence reads: CASHEGGRWNEQFF. The CDR3, as DNA: TGTGCCAGTCACGAGGGGGGGAGATGGAATGAGCAGTTCTTC.

The chain combines TRBV4-1 with TRBJ2-3, with TRBD2 matching 13 bases. CDR1 and CDR2 from the germline V gene are MGHRA and YSYEKL. This CDR3 region has 17 residues. After removal of 4 bases from V and 2 bases from J, the junction contained 6 bases not matched to a gene. The CDR3 loop is CASSRTGTSGATDTQYF. CDR3 bases: TGCGCCAGCAGCCGGACCGGGACTAGCGGGGCCACAGATACGCAGTATTTT.

The chain has TRBV14 and TRBJ2-5; TRBD1 might be the D (5 bases). This CDR3 has 14 amino acids. Trimming pared 4 bases from V and 1 base from J, leaving 10 bases between. Germline CDR1 SGHDN, CDR2 FVKESK. As DNA, the CDR3 is TGTGCCAGCAGCCGAGACAGCGTCCAAGAGACCCAGTACTTC. It is translated as CASSRDSVQETQYF.

J is TRBJ2-5 and V is TRBV11-2; D ambiguous. V lost 5 bases and J lost 5, with 12 bases in between. CDR1 is SGHAT and CDR2 is FQNNGV in the germline V gene. CDR3 length equals 13 residues. The CDR3 loop is CASSPWSFETQYF. As DNA, the CDR3 is TGTGCCAGCAGCCCGTGGAGTTTCGAGACCCAGTACTTC. The full variable domain, rest sourced from reference TRBV11-2 and TRBJ2-5, is EAGVAQSPRYKIIEKRQSVAFWCNPISGHATLYWYQQILGQGPKLLIQFQNNGVVDDSQLPKDRFSAERLKGVDSTLKIQPAKLEDSAVYLCASSPWSFETQYFGPGTRLLVL.